Below, 18 T cell receptor beta chains from the same sample are listed, as sequenced in a study of blood T cells in healthy people across ages (dated by TCRdb to the mid-2010s). Preparation of the library involved 5' RACE. Sequencing took place on an Illumina HiSeq 2500. A second roughly 7 to 12 cycle PCR used a sample-barcoded 5' primer and a J-beta primer mix. In TCRdb, the public reads were trimmed at Q25 with fastp and aligned with MiXCR, with productive beta chains retained. Identical CDR3 protein sequences are pooled into one entry, listed with their most common genes and DNA. This sample lists 1.5 million to 2 million distinct CDR3 sequences; roughly 28% were detected once. 7% to 9% of the sample is taken by the ten largest. The specimen sequenced was blood. The receptors here all came from a woman aged 30 to 39 in good health.

V gene TRBV11-1 combines with J gene TRBJ1-3; D unresolved. Germline values: CDR1 SGHAT, CDR2 FQDESV (reference sequence). With 6 bases removed from V and 1 base from J, the gap between germline ends came to 13 bases. The CDR3 length is 15 residues. CDR3 nucleotides: TGTGCCAGCAGACACGGGAGGCAGTCTGGAAACACCATATATTTT. Its protein product is CASRHGRQSGNTIYF.

With respect to this clonotype: A read error may be the cause here, since a much bigger clone is one base away. The chain joins TRBV12-3 or TRBV12-4 to TRBJ2-1, with D uncertain. With 5 bases removed from V and 10 bases from J, the gap between germline ends came to 18 bases. This CDR3 has 14 amino acids. The CDR3: CASSPRIPSDEQFF. The CDR3 DNA reads as TGTGCCAGCAGTCCCCGTATCCCCTCGGACGAGCAGTTCTTC.

This clonotype has at least ten counts. The chain has TRBV6-5 and TRBJ2-7, with 9 bases aligning to TRBD1. J lost 4 bases, V lost 5 bases, and 9 bases had no gene match. Germline V gene data show CDR1 as MNHEY and CDR2 as SVGAGI. The CDR3 has 15 amino acids. CDR3 nucleotide sequence: TGTGCCAGCAGTCAGACCGGGACAGGGCCATACGAGCAGTACTTC. Protein: CASSQTGTGPYEQYF.

The J gene is TRBJ1-2, the V gene TRBV20-1; D is possibly TRBD1 (6 bases). The CDR3 consists of 15 residues. The germline V gene has CDR1 DFQATT and CDR2 SNEGSKA (reference sequence). Between the trimmed V and J ends, which lost 6 bases and 7 bases, there was a span of 24 bases. The CDR3 DNA follows: TGCAGTGCCAATCCACTCGCCGTAGGGGGGCGTGGCTACACCTTC. Its protein product is CSANPLAVGGRGYTF.

The chain couples TRBV24-1 to TRBJ1-1; no clear D gene. V was pared by 4 bases and J by 4 bases, with 15 bases between. The V gene's germline CDR1 is KGHDR and CDR2 SFDVKD. CDR3 length: 15 residues. The DNA for the CDR3 is TGTGCCACCAGTGACTTGACGGATAGCCCCACTGAAGCTTTCTTT. Protein sequence: CATSDLTDSPTEAFF.

The chain recombines TRBV5-5 with TRBJ1-2, with 12 bases aligning to TRBD1. CDR3 length: 17 residues. Germline V gives CDR1 SGHKS, CDR2 YYEKEE (reference sequence). Losses at the gene ends were 4 bases for V and 4 bases for J; bases not matched to a gene: 11. The CDR3 here is CASSPPGQGARAYGYTF. In DNA, the CDR3 is TGTGCCAGCAGCCCTCCGGGACAGGGGGCGAGGGCCTATGGCTACACCTTC.

The table lists this clonotype with a count of one. One end of the junction does not line up with germline, which may come from a read error. This sequence joins TRBV5-1 and TRBJ2-5; tentatively, D is TRBD1 (5 bases). CDR1 SGHRS and CDR2 YFSETQ come from the germline V gene. This CDR3 is built from 14 residues. CDR3 nucleotide sequence: TGCGCCAGCAACTTGGGGCAGTACCAAGAGACCCAGTACTTC. Its protein product is CASNLGQYQETQYF.

The chain is built from TRBV27 and TRBJ2-1; tentatively, D is TRBD2 (7 bases). The end of the DNA aligns better with TRBJ2-7, so the J call may be wrong. Per germline, CDR1 MNHEY and CDR2 SMNVEV (reference sequence). This CDR3 has 15 amino acids. In nucleotides, the CDR3 is TGTGCCAGCGGACCCGCGGGGGCCTCCTACAATGAGCAGTACTTC. This sequence encodes CASGPAGASYNEQYF.

A few counts support this clonotype. The J gene is TRBJ1-1, the V gene TRBV2; D call uncertain. Germline CDR1 is SNHLY and CDR2 is FYNNEI. Trimming removed 0 bases at V and 1 base at J, with 6 bases between. The CDR3 spans 14 residues. DNA of the CDR3: TGTGCCAGCAGTGAAGCGGCCAGGAACACTGAAGCTTTCTTT. Amino acid sequence: CASSEAARNTEAFF.

Only a few counts were recorded for this clonotype. The chain uses TRBV6-6 and TRBJ1-2, with 8 bases identical to TRBD1. This CDR3 has 14 amino acids. From germline, CDR1 is MNHNY and CDR2 SVGAGI (reference sequence). Losses at the gene ends were 5 bases for V and 6 bases for J; bases not matched to a gene: 8. CDR3 region: CASSGQGGTDGYTF. CDR3 coding DNA: TGTGCCAGCAGTGGACAGGGCGGGACCGATGGCTACACCTTC.

This chain joins TRBV6-2 or TRBV6-3 and TRBJ2-7; 7 positions agree with TRBD2. The V gene end was trimmed by 10 bases and the J gene end by 1 base; junction bases not matched to a gene: 7. This CDR3 contains 13 residues. Germline lookup yields CDR1 MNHEY and CDR2 SVGEGT. CDR3 protein: CATPRGGSYEQYF. CDR3 in DNA: TGTGCCACCCCCCGGGGAGGGTCCTACGAGCAGTACTTC.

The CDR3 sequence: CASSEFRYGYTF. CDR3 DNA: TGTGCCAGCAGTGAGTTCAGATACGGCTACACCTTC. The rearrangement uses TRBV2 and TRBJ1-2; D is ambiguous. The CDR3 has 12 amino acids. The germline V gene has CDR1 SNHLY and CDR2 FYNNEI. Trimming took 3 bases from V and 8 from J, leaving 10 bases between them.

In this sample, this clonotype turned up many times. DNA of the CDR3: TGTGCCAGCAGATCCCCTGCTAGCGGGGGCCTACAAGAGACCCAGTACTTC. Amino acids: CASRSPASGGLQETQYF. The rearrangement joins TRBV7-9 to TRBJ2-5; 10 nucleotides line up with TRBD2. From germline, CDR1 is SEHNR and CDR2 FQNEAQ (reference sequence). The CDR3 length is 17 residues. The V segment lost 6 bases and the J segment 2 bases; nucleotides outside the gene matches: 12.

The chain carries TRBV5-6 and TRBJ1-1, with a tentative D call TRBD1 (5 bases). The germline gives CDR1 SGHDT, CDR2 YYEEEE. This CDR3 has 16 amino acids. Trimming removed 5 bases from V and 1 base from J, with 18 bases in between. The CDR3 coding sequence is TGTGCCAGCAGTCATTTCGGCACAGGAGGGAACACTGAAGCTTTCTTT. Translation: CASSHFGTGGNTEAFF.

J is TRBJ2-5 and V is TRBV21-1. The J call may be faulty, since TRBJ2-7 better matches the DNA end. TRBV21-1 has pseudogene status. This CDR3 is 15 amino acids long. The CDR3 is CASSEEKDGVGEQYF. DNA of the CDR3: TGTGCCAGCAGCGAAGAGAAGGACGGCGTCGGCGAGCAGTACTTC.

This chain links TRBV5-1 with TRBJ2-2; D unclear. Germline assignment: CDR1 SGHRS and CDR2 YFSETQ. This CDR3 comprises 14 residues. Trimming cost V 6 bases and J 0 bases, with 9 bases left between them. The CDR3 DNA is TGCGCCAGCAACCAGGACCCGAACACCGGGGAGCTGTTTTTT. Residues: CASNQDPNTGELFF.

This clonotype was observed many times. J is TRBJ1-5 and V is TRBV15; no firm D call. V gave up 5 bases and J gave up 7 bases, with 15 bases separating them. Germline assignment: CDR1 LNHNV and CDR2 YYDKDF (reference sequence). The CDR3 is 14 amino acids. Here the CDR3 reads CATSLTGTGQPQHF. Written as DNA, the CDR3 is TGTGCCACCAGCCTGACGGGCACGGGCCAGCCCCAGCATTTT.

Only a few counts were recorded for this clonotype. This chain links TRBV7-2 with TRBJ1-2; D gene uncertain. Looked up from germline, CDR1 is SGHTA and CDR2 is FQGNSA. This CDR3 has 13 residues. The V end was cut by 7 bases, the J end by 8 bases, with 17 bases between. CDR3 sequence reads: CASKNPGGRGYTF. As DNA, the CDR3 is TGTGCCAGCAAGAATCCGGGAGGGCGGGGCTACACCTTC.